This T cell receptor (beta chain) stems from a study of shared clonotypes between healthy human individuals. V lost 4 bases and J lost 6, with 7 bases in between. The CDR3 runs to 11 residues. Germline values: CDR1 SEHNR, CDR2 FQNEAQ (reference sequence). Clones were sequenced by immunoSEQ multiplex PCR, and TCRdb holds only the in-frame ones, with some missing. The profile covers roughly 500,000 clones, with approximately 95% appearing a single time and roughly 0.06% taken by the ten largest. This TCR was recovered from a woman in her twenties or thirties in good health. The sequencing sample was made of naive CD4+ T cells sorted from blood. Subset denoted: CD45RA+ positively selected. The chain combines TRBV7-9 with TRBJ2-7, with D hard to call. Here the CDR3 DNA reads TGTGCCAGCAGCTCAGACACCGAGCAGTACTTC. Protein: CASSSDTEQYF. The whole variable domain, filled in from reference TRBV7-9 and TRBJ2-7, reads DTGVSQNPRHKITKRGQNVTFRCDPISEHNRLYWYRQTLGQGPEFLTYFQNEAQLEKSRLLSDRFSAERPKGSFSTLEIQRTEQGDSAMYLCASSSDTEQYFGPGTRLTVT.